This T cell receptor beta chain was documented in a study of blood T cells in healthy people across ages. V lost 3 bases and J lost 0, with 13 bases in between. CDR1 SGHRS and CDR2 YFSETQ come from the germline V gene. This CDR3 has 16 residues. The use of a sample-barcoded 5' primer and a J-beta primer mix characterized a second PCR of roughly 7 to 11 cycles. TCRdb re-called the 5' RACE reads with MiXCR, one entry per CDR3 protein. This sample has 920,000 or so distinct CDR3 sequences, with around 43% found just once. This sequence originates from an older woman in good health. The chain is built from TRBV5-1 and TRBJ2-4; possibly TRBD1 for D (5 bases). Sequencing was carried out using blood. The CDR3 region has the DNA TGCGCCAGCAGCTCTGGACAAACCCTAGCCAAAAACATTCAGTACTTC. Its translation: CASSSGQTLAKNIQYF.